The TCR beta chain under discussion was sequenced for a study of blood T cell repertoires in COVID-19. Overall study context: Both acute and convalescent COVID-19 samples were obtained from the United States, Italy and Spain. The cDNA or gDNA used as material had been derived from T cells, B-cell-depleted T cells, or PBMCs.

Germline V gene data show CDR1 as MNHEY and CDR2 as SVGAGI. The length of the CDR3 is 15 residues. Germline trimming cut 6 bases from V and 0 bases from J; bases unmatched to any gene: 4. Original processing methods: It was from reference gene primer amplification that nucleated cell counts were estimated. Profiling relied on immunoSEQ multiplex PCR, and the TCRdb table lists in-frame clones only, not all of them. V, J and clone size are taken as reported in that table, and D and trimming were inferred from the DNA itself. The sample yields 55,000 to 85,000 clones, approximately 90% seen once. The TCR sequence derives from a woman in her late teens or twenties with acute or convalescent COVID-19. The chain couples TRBV6-5 to TRBJ2-1; 8 bases are shared with TRBD1. The sample taken for sequencing was peripheral blood. DNA for the CDR3: TGTGCCAGCAGCCGGGACAGGAGCTCCTACAATGAGCAGTTCTTC. Translated, it gives CASSRDRSSYNEQFF.